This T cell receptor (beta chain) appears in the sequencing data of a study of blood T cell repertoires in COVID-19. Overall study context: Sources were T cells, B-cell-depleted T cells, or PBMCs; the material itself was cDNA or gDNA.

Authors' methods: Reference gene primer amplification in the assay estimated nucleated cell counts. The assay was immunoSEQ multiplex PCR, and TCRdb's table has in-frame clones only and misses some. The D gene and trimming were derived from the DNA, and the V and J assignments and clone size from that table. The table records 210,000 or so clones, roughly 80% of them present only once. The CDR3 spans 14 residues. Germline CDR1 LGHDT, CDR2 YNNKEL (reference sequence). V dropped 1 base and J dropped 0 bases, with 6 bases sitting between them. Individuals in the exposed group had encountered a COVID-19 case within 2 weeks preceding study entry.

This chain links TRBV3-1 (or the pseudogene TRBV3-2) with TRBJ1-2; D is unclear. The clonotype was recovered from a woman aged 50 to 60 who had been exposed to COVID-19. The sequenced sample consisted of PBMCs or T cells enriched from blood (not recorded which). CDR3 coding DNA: TGTGCCAGCAGCCAAGGGAGCTCTAACTATGGCTACACCTTC. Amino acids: CASSQGSSNYGYTF.